This T cell receptor (beta chain) originates from a study of beta chain features in type 1 diabetes. Study details: Patients looked much like healthy donors when it came to age, gender and cell yields.

Expressed TCRB transcripts were sequenced, since all the RNA that had been isolated was reverse transcribed. The table came from immunoSEQ multiplex PCR; TCRdb's copy has only in-frame clones and leaves some out. The sample shows about 140,000 clones, roughly 10% of them seen only once. The authors sorted CD4+ naive, central memory, regulatory and stem cell-like memory cells via CD45RO/CCR7/CD25/CD127/CD95/CD27. Each of the sorted populations had a purity greater than 98%. As regards this clone: Its antigen is unidentified.

Study-level results: VDJ junctions from type 1 diabetes patients carried fewer insertions and larger deletions.

The ends lost 3 bases at V and 4 bases at J; junction bases unmatched: 5. Germline CDR1 is SQVTM and CDR2 is ANQGSEA. The CDR3 contains 14 residues. The sequence came from a woman in her forties in good health. V and J are TRBV29-1 and TRBJ1-2; TRBD1 aligns across 10 bases. Sequencing input: central memory CD4+ T cells from blood. The DNA for the CDR3 is TGCAGCGTTGAGAGACAGGGGGCCGGCTATGGCTACACCTTC. Its translation: CSVERQGAGYGYTF. Supplemented by reference TRBV29-1 and TRBJ1-2, the full variable domain reads SAVISQKPSRDICQRGTSLTIQCQVDSQVTMMFWYRQQPGQSLTLIATANQGSEATYESGFVIDKFPISRPNLTFSTLTVSNMSPEDSSIYLCSVERQGAGYGYTFGSGTRLTVV.